This T cell receptor beta chain emerged from a study of blood T cells in healthy people across ages. This CDR3 is 15 amino acids long. J gave up 2 bases and V 3 bases, and 3 bases lay outside the gene matches. Per the germline V gene, CDR1 is MNHNS and CDR2 is SASEGT. Peripheral blood was drawn, approximately 10 milliliters per donor. This clonotype was observed a few times. Next came a second PCR, run for roughly 6 to 11 cycles, which used a sample-barcoded 5' primer along with a J-beta primer mix. A single record per CDR3 protein comes from TCRdb applying MiXCR to the 5' RACE reads. The profile shows around 800,000 distinct CDR3 sequences, roughly 50% of them singletons.

The V call is TRBV6-1, the J call TRBJ2-2, with 7 nucleotides matching TRBD1. The receptor was derived from a man older than 75 in good health. The sequenced sample was blood. The CDR3 reads CASSEGTVNTGELFF. The CDR3 bases are TGTGCCAGCAGTGAGGGGACAGTAAACACCGGGGAGCTGTTTTTT.